Reported below is one TCR beta chain. This clone has only one observation. The antigen it binds to is not known. Base qualities are not recorded, but no much larger clone differs from it by a single base. Whole blood was collected in K2EDTA tubes by collaborating institutions according to the institutions' own protocols. For TCRbeta analysis, collaborator samples were shipped as frozen whole blood, as isolated PBMCs, or as DNA extracted from either sample type. CDR3 length: 15 amino acids, cysteine to phenylalanine. The kept DNA is CDR3 alone, 45 bases in frame from the first base. V loses 10 bases at its end and J loses 7 bases; junction bases beyond the gene matches: 16. CDR1 and CDR2 (ENHRY, SYGVKD) derive from the germline V gene. The immunoSEQ Assay, a bias-controlled multiplex PCR, was used to amplify TCRbeta CDR3 regions from genomic DNA. As for the authors' bioinformatics: The number of nucleated cells in each sample was estimated from the amplification of reference gene primers within the assay. To quantify the absolute abundance of each unique TCRbeta CDR3 rearrangement, sequence reads were collapsed and filtered. Productive Simpson clonality was computed per sample as the square root of Simpson's diversity index over productive rearrangements. What TCRdb holds here is the immuneACCESS table cut down to in-frame rearrangements. Part of the clones is not present; checked against another copy, under half of the missing clones reflect an unresolved V gene, and the others are unexplained. The DNA gave D and trimming, while V, J and clone size come from that table. In all, the sample holds roughly 90,000 clones, and about 80% of those were seen once. The top ten constitute 10% of the sample.

The sample originates from a study of blood T cell repertoires in COVID-19 (dated by TCRdb to 2020 to 2021). Broadly, across the study: Samples from collaborators originated in the United States, Italy and Spain and spanned both the acute and convalescent phases of COVID-19. The repertoires were released in a freely available public database meant as a resource for research on the immune response to SARS-CoV-2. The sample metadata nearly always contained a de-identified subject ID, COVID-19 status, age in years and sex. Where available, HLA class I and class II types were obtained from metadata supplied by the sample provider rather than from assay-based typing. Deeply sampled blood TCRbeta repertoires from subjects exposed to, actively infected with, or recovered from COVID-19 were included in the dataset. The samples were drawn from two sources: the first 160 participants of the ongoing ImmuneRACE study, and over 950 subjects contributed by 6 global collaborators. The material from the prospective study consisted of cDNA or gDNA derived from T cells, B-cell-depleted T cells, or PBMCs. Results the study describes overall, beyond this receptor: The amount of clinical and demographic metadata varied by source and participant and was provided uncurated.

Source material: peripheral blood. The rearranged segments are TRBV10-3 and TRBJ1-1; TRBD1 agrees with 9 junctional bases. The sequence derives from a woman aged 70-85 years with acute or convalescent COVID-19. The nucleotide sequence reads as follows: TGTGCCACCTCCTTCGAGACAGGGGGATTTAGTGAAGCTTTCTTT. This gives the protein CATSFETGGFSEAFF.